The next 27 T cell receptor beta chains were all read from a single sample in a study of blood T cell repertoires in COVID-19. This table comes from immunoSEQ multiplex PCR, and its TCRdb copy is limited to in-frame clones, with some not included. The sample lists 250,000 to 300,000 clones; about nine tenths were seen once. The sequencing input was peripheral blood. The origin of the receptors is a woman in her thirties with COVID-19, enrolled during active disease.

The V call is TRBV12-3 or TRBV12-4, the J call TRBJ2-7, with TRBD2 matching 9 bases. J lost 9 bases, V lost 5 bases, and 8 bases had no gene match. CDR3 size: 13 residues. CDR3 nucleotides: TGTGCCAGCAGTGCCATAGCGGGGGTCCGGCAGTACTTC. As protein: CASSAIAGVRQYF.

The chain uses TRBV7-8 and TRBJ2-3; TRBD2 aligns across 14 bases. Trimming removed 5 bases from V and 3 bases from J; junction bases left unmatched: 7. This CDR3 has 17 amino acids. The germline gives CDR1 SGHVS, CDR2 FQNEAQ. CDR3: CASSPRLAGGRTDTQYF. The CDR3 DNA is TGTGCCAGCAGCCCAAGACTAGCGGGGGGGCGGACAGATACGCAGTATTTT.

The chain links TRBV24-1 to TRBJ2-2, with a tentative D call TRBD2 (5 bases). Germline V gene lookup returns CDR1 KGHDR and CDR2 SFDVKD. Trimming shortened V by 4 bases and J by 1 base, and 9 bases separated the two germline ends. The CDR3 has 15 amino acids. The CDR3 region has the DNA TGTGCCACCAGTGAATCAGGACTGAACACCGGGGAGCTGTTTTTT. Its protein is CATSESGLNTGELFF.

The chain carries TRBV5-8 and TRBJ1-1, with TRBD1 as a possible D gene (6 bases). Germline V gene lookup returns CDR1 SGHTS and CDR2 YDEGEE. This CDR3 comprises 14 residues. The germline V and J ends were trimmed by 2 bases and 7 bases, with 15 bases remaining between them. CDR3 nucleotides: TGTGCCAGCAGCTTACGTACAGGGATTAGTGAAGCTTTCTTT. It translates to CASSLRTGISEAFF. Based on the CDR3 plus reference TRBV5-8 and TRBJ1-1, the full variable domain is EAGVTQSPTHLIKTRGQQATLRCSPISGHTSVYWYQQALGLGLQFLLWYDEGEERNRGNFPPRFSGRQFPNYSSELNVNALELEDSALYLCASSLRTGISEAFFGQGTRLTVV.

The chain employs TRBV10-3 and TRBJ2-7; 8 bases line up with TRBD1. V was clipped by 4 bases and J by 2 bases; unmatched bases: 4. The CDR3 is 14 amino acids. In germline, CDR1 is ENHRY, CDR2 SYGVKD. Here the CDR3 reads CAISGTGRPYEQYF. CDR3 sequence (DNA): TGTGCCATCAGTGGGACAGGGCGCCCCTACGAGCAGTACTTC.

The chain uses TRBV7-9 and TRBJ2-3; D ambiguous. CDR3 length: 15 amino acids. Trimming took off 4 bases at V and 1 base at J, with 12 bases between the two ends. The germline V gene has CDR1 SEHNR and CDR2 FQNEAQ (reference sequence). CDR3 bases: TGTGCCAGCAGCTCCAGTTTGCTTGGCACAGATACGCAGTATTTT. Residues: CASSSSLLGTDTQYF.

This clone was seen once. The genes are TRBV6-5 and TRBJ2-1; 7 bases line up with TRBD1. CDR3 length: 15 amino acids. The V and J ends lost 6 bases and 4 bases, in that order; junction bases with no gene match: 9. Germline V gene lookup returns CDR1 MNHEY and CDR2 SVGAGI. The CDR3 sequence is CASRRIRQGYNEQFF. Written as DNA, the CDR3 is TGTGCCAGCAGAAGAATAAGACAGGGATACAATGAGCAGTTCTTC.

This chain connects TRBV12-2 to TRBJ1-4. TRBV12-2 is designated a pseudogene. The CDR3 extends over 15 amino acids. CDR3 in amino acids: CASRPRPDLPRKLFF. For the CDR3, the DNA is TGTGCAAGTCGCCCCCGACCGGACTTACCGAGGAAACTGTTTTTT.

This clone has just one count. V is TRBV10-3 and J is TRBJ2-3, with 8 bases aligning to TRBD2. CDR3 length: 15 amino acids. The V gene end was trimmed by 5 bases and the J gene end by 4 bases; junction bases not matched to a gene: 8. In germline, CDR1 is ENHRY, CDR2 SYGVKD. CDR3 sequence (DNA): TGTGCCATCAGTCCTGGACTAGCAGGTGCAGATACGCAGTATTTT. Translation gives CAISPGLAGADTQYF.

The chain recombines TRBV7-6 with TRBJ1-6; D perhaps matches TRBD1 (6 bases). Trimming left V 5 bases short and J 7 bases short, with 9 bases between. CDR3 length: 13 amino acids. From germline, CDR1 is SGHVS and CDR2 FNYEAQ. The CDR3 coding sequence is TGTGCCAGCAGCATGCAGGGGAATTCACCCCTCCACTTT. Translated: CASSMQGNSPLHF.

The CDR3 spells CASSQTGEGEKLFF. The CDR3 DNA is TGTGCCAGCAGCCAGACAGGGGAGGGTGAAAAACTGTTTTTT. J is TRBJ1-4 and V is TRBV4-2, with 8 bases identical to TRBD1. The trim removed 3 bases at V and 7 bases at J, leaving 4 bases unmatched. Germline CDR1 is LGHNA and CDR2 is YNFKEQ. The CDR3 contains 14 residues.

The rearrangement joins TRBV21-1 to TRBJ1-2; the DNA was not used to check the table's D call, TRBD1. TRBV21-1 is a pseudogene locus. This CDR3 has 17 residues. CDR3 protein: CASSKEGYAGDDYGYTF. CDR3 bases: TGTGCCAGCAGCAAAGAAGGATATGCAGGGGATGACTATGGCTACACCTTC.

The genes are TRBV15 and TRBJ2-3, with 13 bases matching TRBD2. V lost 3 bases to trimming and J lost 7 bases; unmatched junction nucleotides: 10. Germline lookup yields CDR1 LNHNV and CDR2 YYDKDF (reference sequence). CDR3 length: 17 amino acids. CDR3 coding DNA: TGTGCCACCAGCAGGAAACTACTAGCGGGGGGGTTGAATACGCAGTATTTT. The encoded protein is CATSRKLLAGGLNTQYF.

The genes are TRBV11-2 and TRBJ2-7, with D possibly being TRBD1 (6 bases). Germline values: CDR1 SGHAT, CDR2 FQNNGV. V was shortened by 6 bases and J by 1 base, with 7 bases between the two germline ends. The CDR3 length is 12 residues. CDR3 protein: CASSGQSYEQYF. In nucleotides, the CDR3 is TGTGCCAGCAGTGGACAGTCCTACGAGCAGTACTTC.

This chain links TRBV12-5 with TRBJ1-3; 7 bases agree with TRBD1. V was clipped by 8 bases and J by 4 bases; unmatched bases: 11. Germline V gene lookup returns CDR1 LGHNT and CDR2 FRNRAP. The CDR3 covers 15 residues. CDR3 bases: TGTGCTAGTCATCAGGGGGTTAGGTCCGGAAACACCATATATTTT. This sequence encodes CASHQGVRSGNTIYF.

The genes are TRBV28 and TRBJ1-6; a possible D gene is TRBD1 (6 bases). V was cut by 8 bases and J by 8 bases, with 13 bases left in between. Germline values: CDR1 MDHEN, CDR2 SYDVKM. The CDR3 loop spans 13 amino acids. The DNA for the CDR3 is TGTGCCAGCCAGGGGCGACGAGATTCACCCCTCCACTTT. This gives the protein CASQGRRDSPLHF.

The CDR3 region has the DNA TGTGCCAGCAGTTACGCGGACAGTGGACCTGCCGGTACGCAGTATTTT. Translated, it gives CASSYADSGPAGTQYF. The chain uses TRBV6-5 and TRBJ2-3, with TRBD1 as a possible D gene (6 bases). Germline CDR1 and CDR2: MNHEY and SVGAGI. The CDR3 length is 16 residues. Between the trimmed V and J ends, which lost 2 bases and 8 bases, there was a span of 20 bases.

V is TRBV5-6 and J is TRBJ2-3; TRBD1 aligns across 7 bases. This CDR3 has 15 amino acids. V gave up 4 bases and J gave up 1 base; unmatched junction bases: 6. CDR1 is SGHDT and CDR2 is YYEEEE in the germline V gene. The CDR3, as DNA: TGTGCCAGCAGCCCCGTAGGGGGCCGCACAGATACGCAGTATTTT. This translates into CASSPVGGRTDTQYF.

This chain joins TRBV4-2 and TRBJ2-5; TRBD1 aligns across 11 bases. With 2 bases clipped from V and 4 bases from J, the junction kept 9 bases outside the gene matches. Per the germline V gene, CDR1 is LGHNA and CDR2 is YNFKEQ. The CDR3 is 17 residues long. The CDR3 sequence is CASSQLPPGTGGETQYF. DNA for the CDR3: TGTGCCAGCAGCCAACTGCCCCCTGGGACAGGGGGAGAGACCCAGTACTTC.

This chain joins TRBV15 and TRBJ1-4; 11 bases fit TRBD1. The CDR3 totals 18 residues. Germline trimming cut 4 bases from V and 3 bases from J; bases unmatched to any gene: 10. The germline V gene has CDR1 LNHNV and CDR2 YYDKDF (reference sequence). The DNA of the CDR3 is TGTGCCACCAGCATCCCGCCGGGACAGGGGGGAGCTAATGAAAAACTGTTTTTT. It codes for CATSIPPGQGGANEKLFF.

This chain connects TRBV6-5 to TRBJ1-2; tentative D call: TRBD1 (5 bases). V lost 2 bases and J 1 base, leaving 14 bases between the germline ends. This CDR3 contains 16 residues. Germline CDR1 is MNHEY and CDR2 is SVGAGI. The CDR3: CASSYTTLGLNYGYTF. The CDR3 nucleotides are TGTGCCAGCAGTTACACCACCCTGGGGCTTAACTATGGCTACACCTTC.

The J gene is TRBJ2-7, the V gene TRBV2, with TRBD1 as a possible D gene (6 bases). Germline-derived CDR1 and CDR2 are SNHLY and FYNNEI. Trimming took off 6 bases at V and 0 bases at J, with 12 bases between the two ends. The CDR3 is made up of 14 amino acids. The CDR3 sequence is CASRDRDTSYEQYF. For the CDR3, the DNA is TGTGCCAGCAGGGACCGGGACACCTCCTACGAGCAGTACTTC.

In this sample, this clone turned up a few times. V and J are TRBV19 and TRBJ1-2; possibly TRBD1 for D (5 bases). Germline V gives CDR1 LNHDA, CDR2 SQIVND (reference sequence). With 5 bases removed from V and 8 bases from J, the gap between germline ends came to 18 bases. The CDR3 extends over 14 amino acids. In DNA form, the CDR3 reads TGTGCCAGTAGTGTTACCTCGGGGACTCGAGGCTACACCTTC. This codes for CASSVTSGTRGYTF.

This clone is a singleton in its sample. This chain links TRBV3-1 (or the pseudogene TRBV3-2) with TRBJ2-1, with TRBD2 matching over 12 bases. Germline V gives CDR1 LGHDT, CDR2 YNNKEL (reference sequence). After removal of 4 bases from V and 5 bases from J, the junction contained 3 bases not matched to a gene. This CDR3 region has 15 residues. The CDR3 nucleotides are TGTGCCAGCAGCCCCCGGACTAGCGGGAACAATGAGCAGTTCTTC. This gives the protein CASSPRTSGNNEQFF.

The chain joins TRBV6-5 to TRBJ1-1; a possible D gene is TRBD1 (5 bases). The CDR3 contains 11 residues. The germline V and J ends were trimmed by 9 bases and 4 bases, with 9 bases remaining between them. Per the germline V gene, CDR1 is MNHEY and CDR2 is SVGAGI. The CDR3 loop reads CASQGGTEAFF. The DNA for the CDR3 is TGTGCCAGTCAGGGCGGCACTGAAGCTTTCTTT.

The chain carries TRBV5-4 and TRBJ1-1; the D gene is possibly TRBD1 (6 bases). Germline V gene sequence: CDR1 SGHNT, CDR2 YYREEE (reference sequence). The CDR3 is made up of 16 amino acids. V lost 0 bases to trimming and J lost 0 bases, with 12 bases between them. CDR3 nucleotides: TGTGCCAGCAGCTTGGAGGGGGAGGGGATGAACACTGAAGCTTTCTTT. It translates to CASSLEGEGMNTEAFF.

This chain connects TRBV18 to TRBJ2-1; a possible D gene is TRBD2 (6 bases). CDR3 length: 13 residues. V was cut by 3 bases and J by 7 bases, with 10 bases left in between. Germline V CDR1 and CDR2: KGHSH, LQKENI. CDR3 nucleotide sequence: TGTGCCAGCTCACCGAGGAGGGAGAATGAGCAGTTCTTC. Its protein is CASSPRRENEQFF.